This TCR beta chain stems from a study of blood T cells in healthy people across ages. Study-wide results and caveats: PBMCs were not sorted, which prevented a conclusive comparison of naive versus antigen-experienced cells. Estimated diversity, derived from one million T cells, was regarded as an underestimate.

The draw of peripheral blood yielded ten milliliters from each donor. Of note for this clonotype: Its specificity is not known.

Primers used in a second PCR of about 7 to 12 cycles were a sample-barcoded 5' primer and a J-beta primer mix. Each TCR beta cDNA got a 12-nucleotide random molecular identifier. TCRdb fed the 5' RACE reads into MiXCR, producing one record per CDR3 protein. Counted here are 1.5 million to 2 million distinct CDR3 sequences, roughly 30% occurring once; the ten biggest clones make up around 7.7%. The receptor comes from a woman in her 30s in good health. Sequencing was performed on blood.

The CDR3, as DNA: TGTGCCAGCAGCCCCGGGCCAGGTGAAGCTTTCTTT. It is translated as CASSPGPGEAFF. The rearrangement uses TRBV14 and TRBJ1-1; D not resolved. The CDR3 contains 12 residues. V was cut by 4 bases and J by 7 bases, with 10 bases left in between. Germline values: CDR1 SGHDN, CDR2 FVKESK.